These 10 T cell receptor beta chains were sequenced from one sample in a study of T cell responses to AZD1222 COVID-19 vaccine. Profiled with immunoSEQ multiplex PCR; TCRdb holds only in-frame clones, not every one. This table holds 160,000 or so clones, just over 90% found once. The sample in question was peripheral blood, obtained 28 days after the second AZD1222 dose. Every receptor here comes from an adult who received the AZD1222 COVID-19 vaccine.

V gene TRBV6-5 combines with J gene TRBJ1-2; tentatively, D is TRBD1 (5 bases). The CDR3 has 14 residues. Trimming took off 0 bases at V and 8 bases at J, with 13 bases between the two ends. Germline V gene sequence: CDR1 MNHEY, CDR2 SVGAGI. CDR3 DNA: TGTGCCAGCAGTTACTCACGGGGCGCGGGAGGCTACACCTTC. This sequence encodes CASSYSRGAGGYTF.

The rearrangement links TRBV5-1 to TRBJ1-1, with 7 bases aligning to TRBD1. Germline loops: CDR1 SGHRS, CDR2 YFSETQ. V shed 5 bases, J shed 4 bases, and the junction held 5 bases outside the gene matches. The CDR3 is 13 residues long. The CDR3 loop reads CASRAGGTTEAFF. CDR3 nucleotides: TGCGCCAGCAGAGCAGGGGGGACCACTGAAGCTTTCTTT. Filled out from reference TRBV5-1 and TRBJ1-1, the complete variable domain reads KAGVTQTPRYLIKTRGQQVTLSCSPISGHRSVSWYQQTPGQGLQFLFEYFSETQRNKGNFPGRFSGRQFSNSRSEMNVSTLELGDSALYLCASRAGGTTEAFFGQGTRLTVV.

The V gene is TRBV5-4, the J gene TRBJ1-3; no clear D. This CDR3 is 17 amino acids long. The ends were cut back, 0 bases at V and 3 bases at J, with 16 bases in the middle. The germline V gene encodes CDR1 SGHNT and CDR2 YYREEE (reference sequence). CDR3 coding DNA: TGTGCCAGCAGCTTGGATCAAGGATGGGGAGGTGGAAACACCATATATTTT. Amino acid sequence: CASSLDQGWGGGNTIYF.

This rearrangement joins TRBV18 to TRBJ2-7, with D maybe TRBD2 (5 bases). V was cut by 2 bases and J by 6 bases, with 20 bases left in between. This CDR3 spans 16 amino acids. Looked up from germline, CDR1 is KGHSH and CDR2 is LQKENI. The CDR3 DNA reads as TGTGCCAGCTCACCATTCAAGTCTGCCCGGGGTGGCGAGCAGTACTTC. Residues: CASSPFKSARGGEQYF.

This chain joins TRBV10-3 and TRBJ2-7; TRBD1 aligns across 8 bases. Germline V gene sequence: CDR1 ENHRY, CDR2 SYGVKD. The CDR3 is made up of 15 amino acids. Germline trimming cut 3 bases from V and 3 bases from J; bases unmatched to any gene: 7. The CDR3, as DNA: TGTGCCATCAGTGATCCGGGACAGGTCTACTACGAGCAGTACTTC. It is translated as CAISDPGQVYYEQYF.

This rearrangement joins TRBV15 to TRBJ1-4; D is ambiguous. The CDR3 is made up of 14 amino acids. CDR1 and CDR2 from the germline V gene are LNHNV and YYDKDF (reference sequence). Trimming shortened V by 0 bases and J by 8 bases, and 10 bases separated the two germline ends. The CDR3 loop is CATSRDMGREKLFF. The CDR3 DNA follows: TGTGCCACCAGCAGAGATATGGGGAGGGAAAAACTGTTTTTT.

This chain connects TRBV27 to TRBJ1-1; no clear D. CDR3 length: 14 amino acids. Germline values: CDR1 MNHEY, CDR2 SMNVEV (reference sequence). V was cut by 4 bases and J by 1 base, with 10 bases left in between. CDR3 protein: CASSSPTRNTEAFF. The CDR3 coding sequence is TGTGCCAGCAGTTCCCCGACCCGGAACACTGAAGCTTTCTTT.

The chain couples TRBV5-1 to TRBJ1-1; no firm D call. V dropped 0 bases and J dropped 0 bases, with 9 bases sitting between them. The CDR3 length is 15 residues. CDR1 SGHRS and CDR2 YFSETQ come from the germline V gene. CDR3 amino acids: CASSLETYMNTEAFF. The DNA of the CDR3 is TGCGCCAGCAGCTTGGAAACCTACATGAACACTGAAGCTTTCTTT.

V gene TRBV9 combines with J gene TRBJ1-2; no clear D. Germline V gene data show CDR1 as SGDLS and CDR2 as YYNGEE. This CDR3 has 15 residues. The ends were cut back, 0 bases at V and 1 base at J, with 10 bases in the middle. The DNA of the CDR3 is TGTGCCAGCAGCGTAGCGCCGGGGATTAACTATGGCTACACCTTC. Its translation: CASSVAPGINYGYTF.

This clone came up once. This chain's CDR3 is CASSVGQRGNTDTQYF. The CDR3 bases are TGTGCCAGCAGCGTAGGTCAGCGGGGGAACACAGATACGCAGTATTTT. This rearrangement joins TRBV9 to TRBJ2-3, with 8 bases fitting TRBD2. This CDR3 spans 16 amino acids. Germline assignment: CDR1 SGDLS and CDR2 YYNGEE. After removal of 0 bases from V and 2 bases from J, the junction contained 5 bases not matched to a gene.